The present T cell receptor (beta chain) was sequenced within a study of cytomegalovirus exposure and HLA in healthy donors. The PCR used 60 Vbeta and 13 Jbeta primers. TCRdb's copy holds only in-frame clones and misses some; the assay was immunoSEQ multiplex PCR. The sample includes just over 150,000 clones, about three quarters of them seen just once. V shed 1 base and J 4 bases; nucleotides not matched to a gene: 1. Germline CDR1 is SGHTA and CDR2 is FQGNSA. The CDR3 has 14 residues. As for the donors, each was a healthy bone marrow donor. The chain links TRBV7-2 to TRBJ1-1; the match to TRBD1 covers 9 bases. Sequences were obtained from PBMCs. The sequence derives from a woman in her thirties in good health and CMV-seronegative. The DNA of the CDR3 is TGTGCCAGCAGCTTAGTGACAGGGGGCACTGAAGCTTTCTTT. Protein sequence: CASSLVTGGTEAFF.